A single sample gave rise to the 8 T cell receptor beta chains below, sequenced in a study of T cells after yellow fever vaccination. MiXCR, run by TCRdb on the 5' RACE reads, gives a single entry per CDR3 protein. The table includes about 580,000 distinct CDR3 sequences, about a sixth detected once. The sequencing used PBMCs, collected 5 days after the first yellow fever vaccination. The receptors here all came from a young man who received the YFV17D yellow fever vaccine.

This clonotype was detected only a few times. The chain combines TRBV7-9 with TRBJ2-5; D possibly corresponds to TRBD1 (5 bases). The V end was cut by 3 bases, the J end by 7 bases, with 9 bases between. The CDR3 is made up of 12 amino acids. Germline V CDR1 and CDR2: SEHNR, FQNEAQ (reference sequence). For the CDR3, the DNA is TGTGCCAGCAGCTTCAGGGTAGGGACCCAGTACTTC. As protein: CASSFRVGTQYF.

This clonotype was seen a handful of times. This chain connects TRBV12-3 or TRBV12-4 to TRBJ2-2, with D unresolved. The V gene lost 3 bases and the J gene lost 5 bases, with 7 bases spanning the gap. CDR3 length: 13 amino acids. The CDR3 loop reads CASSFLQTGELFF. DNA of the CDR3: TGTGCCAGCAGTTTTCTCCAGACCGGGGAGCTGTTTTTT.

The table lists this clonotype with a few counts. The rearrangement links TRBV5-8 to TRBJ2-5; D is unresolved. V shed 2 bases and J shed 6 bases, with 11 bases lying between them. Germline-derived CDR1 and CDR2 are SGHTS and YDEGEE. The CDR3 is 13 amino acids. The CDR3 is CASSFSLRKTQYF. Written as DNA, the CDR3 is TGTGCCAGCAGCTTCAGTCTAAGGAAGACCCAGTACTTC.

The chain recombines TRBV4-2 with TRBJ2-3; 9 bases agree with TRBD2. The CDR3 consists of 16 residues. The ends lost 1 base at V and 5 bases at J; junction bases unmatched: 7. The germline CDR1 and CDR2 sequences are LGHNA and YNFKEQ. The CDR3 spells CASSQGSYSGGDTQYF. CDR3 DNA: TGTGCCAGCAGCCAAGGGTCCTATAGCGGGGGAGATACGCAGTATTTT.

This clonotype occurred a few times. The chain is built from TRBV6-5 and TRBJ2-3, with D possibly TRBD2 on 7 matching bases. Per the germline V gene, CDR1 is MNHEY and CDR2 is SVGAGI. The CDR3 runs 15 residues. The V end was cut by 1 base, the J end by 5 bases, with 13 bases between. The CDR3 sequence is CASSYWGGALDTQYF. CDR3 bases: TGTGCCAGCAGTTACTGGGGGGGGGCCTTAGATACGCAGTATTTT.

In this sample, this clonotype turned up a few times. CDR3 sequence reads: CASSQMTGGGYGYTF. The DNA of the CDR3 is TGCGCCAGCAGCCAAATGACAGGGGGAGGCTATGGCTACACCTTC. The rearrangement uses TRBV4-3 and TRBJ1-2, with 9 bases lining up with TRBD1. Trimming cost V 2 bases and J 4 bases; bases outside gene matches: 5. Germline V gene data show CDR1 as LGHNA and CDR2 as YSLEER. CDR3 size: 15 residues.

In its sample, this clonotype was seen a few times. This chain joins TRBV5-1 and TRBJ2-3; 7 bases fit TRBD2. The J segment lost 1 base and the V segment lost 0 bases, leaving 8 bases of the junction unmatched. The germline V gene encodes CDR1 SGHRS and CDR2 YFSETQ. The CDR3 covers 17 residues. The CDR3 spells CASSLGEWGGGTDTQYF. For the CDR3, the DNA is TGCGCCAGCAGCTTGGGAGAATGGGGGGGGGGCACAGATACGCAGTATTTT.

This clonotype was picked up a small number of times. The chain couples TRBV20-1 to TRBJ1-1; no clear D. V shed 6 bases and J shed 0 bases, with 17 bases lying between them. The CDR3 has 15 amino acids. Per germline, CDR1 DFQATT and CDR2 SNEGSKA (reference sequence). The CDR3: CSASLAGILNTEAFF. Written as DNA, the CDR3 is TGCAGTGCGTCCTTGGCGGGGATTTTGAACACTGAAGCTTTCTTT.